The TCR beta chain under discussion was sequenced for a study of read filtering for tumor transcriptome and immune sequencing. Whole-study context: RNA-seq yielded only roughly 75 to 1,300 TCR reads, IR-seq about 4.05 to 10.27 million.

This clonotype was found a few times. The V end was cut by 4 bases, the J end by 2 bases, with 13 bases between. CDR3 length: 15 residues. From approximately 430 ng of RNA, a library with molecular barcoded alpha/delta and beta/gamma adaptors was made. One entry per CDR3 protein, called by TCRdb with MiXCR from the reads. The repertoire holds 120,000 or so distinct CDR3 sequences, with roughly 13% as singletons. The clonotype was recovered from a donor at least 40 years old with multiple myeloma. Sample: a population of CD138-negative cells sorted from bone marrow. J is TRBJ2-3 and V is TRBV12-3 or TRBV12-4; no firm D call. The CDR3 bases are TGTGCCAGCAGTTGGGCCTGGGCGGACACAGATACGCAGTATTTT. Protein product: CASSWAWADTDTQYF.